A selection of T cell receptor beta chains follows, all from one sample in a study of early T cells in non-severe SARS-CoV-2 infection. TCRdb fed the 5' RACE reads into MiXCR, producing one record per CDR3 protein. The sample holds some 70,000 distinct CDR3 sequences, roughly 10% seen once. Sequencing was done on a sample of whole blood. Every receptor here comes from an adult who was a healthcare worker with PCR-confirmed SARS-CoV-2 infection or an uninfected control (not recorded which). The CDR3 runs from the conserved cysteine through the conserved F or W. The D gene is left open where the match is weak. Only part of the rows carry a size: once, few, many, or a class if the clone is expanded.

v_call	j_call	d_call	clone_size	cdr3_aa	cdr3_nt
TRBV4-2	TRBJ2-3	NA	NA	CASSHGGPSTDTQYF	TGTGCCAGCAGCCACGGAGGCCCTAGCACAGATACGCAGTATTTT
TRBV20-1	TRBJ2-7	NA	many	CSASRRDLSEQYF	TGCAGTGCTAGTCGTCGGGACTTAAGCGAGCAGTACTTC
TRBV29-1	TRBJ2-1	NA	many	CSPPPRDFNDEQFF	TGCAGCCCACCCCCCCGGGACTTTAACGATGAGCAGTTCTTC
TRBV5-1	TRBJ2-4	NA	few	CASSLSSRGIQYF	TGCGCCAGCAGCTTGTCGTCCCGAGGCATTCAGTACTTC
TRBV4-2	TRBJ2-1	TRBD2	many	CASSQVTSAENEQFF	TGTGCCAGCAGCCAAGTTACTAGCGCGGAAAATGAGCAGTTCTTC
TRBV20-1	TRBJ1-1	NA	many	CSARDLGQGSSEAFF	TGCAGTGCTAGAGATTTGGGCCAGGGGTCTTCTGAAGCTTTCTTT
TRBV13	TRBJ1-5	NA	many	CASSDGQFQPQHF	TGTGCCAGCAGCGACGGACAGTTCCAGCCCCAGCATTTT
TRBV3-1	TRBJ1-1	NA	many	CASSFVRTANTEAFF	TGTGCCAGCAGCTTTGTGCGGACAGCGAACACTGAAGCTTTCTTT
TRBV12-3/TRBV12-4	TRBJ1-1	NA	few	CASTGGAVDTEAFF	TGTGCCAGCACCGGGGGGGCGGTTGACACTGAAGCTTTCTTT
TRBV12-3/TRBV12-4	TRBJ1-1	NA	NA	CASSPEGAGNTEAFF	TGTGCCAGCAGCCCGGAAGGCGCAGGGAACACTGAAGCTTTTTTT
TRBV20-1	TRBJ2-2	NA	NA	CSAVAERGTGELFF	TGCAGTGCCGTAGCGGAGAGGGGCACCGGGGAGCTGTTTTTT
TRBV14	TRBJ2-4	TRBD1	few	CASSQDMGQGKKNIQYF	TGTGCCAGCAGCCAAGATATGGGACAGGGGAAGAAAAACATTCAGTACTTC
TRBV20-1	TRBJ2-2	NA	few	CSAAGPVNTGELFF	TGCAGTGCTGCGGGACCGGTGAACACCGGGGAGCTGTTTTTT
TRBV5-4	TRBJ2-7	NA	many	CASSPGTSSEQYF	TGTGCCAGCAGTCCAGGGACTTCTAGTGAGCAGTACTTC
TRBV6-6	TRBJ2-1	TRBD2	NA	CASSPLAGGEQFF	TGTGCCAGCAGTCCACTAGCGGGAGGGGAGCAGTTCTTC
TRBV20-1	TRBJ2-5	NA	many	CSALRGGLKETQYF	TGCAGTGCACTCAGGGGAGGATTAAAAGAGACCCAGTACTTC
TRBV9	TRBJ2-1	TRBD2	few	CASSLRTSFNEQFF	TGTGCCAGCAGCTTAAGGACTAGTTTTAATGAGCAGTTCTTC
TRBV11-2	TRBJ1-1	TRBD1	few	CASSLRTGGAEAFF	TGTGCCAGCAGCTTAAGGACAGGGGGCGCTGAAGCTTTCTTT
TRBV6-5	TRBJ1-2	TRBD1	NA	CASRLIGTGGDLYGYTF	TGTGCCAGCAGACTTATTGGGACAGGGGGCGATTTGTATGGCTACACCTTC
TRBV28	TRBJ2-7	NA	few	CASSYHNEQYF	TGTGCCAGCAGTTACCACAACGAGCAGTACTTC
TRBV28	TRBJ1-4	TRBD1	NA	CASSGTGREKLFF	TGTGCCAGCAGTGGGACAGGGAGGGAAAAACTGTTTTTT
TRBV28	TRBJ1-2	NA	NA	CAISDGGIGYTF	TGTGCCATCTCTGATGGGGGGATTGGCTACACCTTC
TRBV6-5	TRBJ2-3	TRBD2	many	CASSYSRPGGQDTQYF	TGTGCCAGCAGTTACTCGAGGCCGGGAGGGCAAGATACGCAGTATTTT
TRBV6-2/TRBV6-3	TRBJ1-6	NA	NA	CASSPGIKDSPLHF	TGTGCCAGCAGCCCCGGAATAAAGGATTCACCCCTCCACTTT
TRBV11-2	TRBJ1-4	TRBD1	few	CASSFGTGGSYEKLFF	TGTGCCAGCAGCTTTGGAACAGGGGGCTCGTATGAAAAACTGTTTTTT
TRBV6-5	TRBJ2-1	TRBD2	NA	CADTPLAGGPNSYNEQFF	TGTGCCGATACCCCACTAGCGGGAGGACCTAACTCCTACAATGAGCAGTTCTTC
TRBV4-1	TRBJ2-1	NA	many	CASSQHTGNEQFF	TGCGCCAGCAGCCAACACACCGGCAATGAGCAGTTCTTC
TRBV28	TRBJ1-1	NA	few	CASTGNMNTEAFF	TGTGCCAGCACGGGGAACATGAACACTGAAGCTTTCTTT
TRBV12-3/TRBV12-4	TRBJ2-3	NA	many	CASSYGQRPTDTQYF	TGTGCCAGCAGCTACGGACAGAGGCCCACAGATACGCAGTATTTT
TRBV13	TRBJ2-7	NA	few	CASSAPGESRGYEQYF	TGTGCCAGCAGCGCCCCAGGGGAAAGCCGAGGATACGAGCAGTACTTC
TRBV5-1	TRBJ2-1	NA	few	CASSNRGLNLYNEQFF	TGCGCCAGCAGCAATCGTGGACTGAACCTTTACAATGAGCAGTTCTTC
TRBV7-3	TRBJ2-7	NA	many	CASSPDNYEQYF	TGTGCCAGCAGCCCGGACAACTACGAGCAGTACTTC
TRBV4-2	TRBJ2-1	TRBD2	NA	CASSQDRLAGANEQFF	TGTGCCAGCAGCCAAGATCGACTAGCGGGAGCTAATGAGCAGTTCTTC
TRBV6-5	TRBJ2-1	TRBD2	NA	CASSSRTSGIFSYNEQFF	TGTGCCAGCAGCTCCCGGACTAGCGGGATCTTCTCCTACAATGAGCAGTTCTTC
TRBV6-5	TRBJ2-2	TRBD2	few	CASSRGTSGSPGELFF	TGTGCCAGCAGTCGTGGCACTAGCGGGAGCCCCGGGGAGCTGTTTTTT
TRBV12-3/TRBV12-4	TRBJ2-2	NA	once	CASSFTDRNTGELFF	TGTGCCAGCAGTTTTACGGATCGGAACACCGGGGAGCTGTTTTTT
TRBV6-5	TRBJ1-5	NA	NA	CASRPKGGWGNQPQHF	TGTGCCAGCAGGCCCAAGGGGGGTTGGGGCAATCAGCCCCAGCATTTT